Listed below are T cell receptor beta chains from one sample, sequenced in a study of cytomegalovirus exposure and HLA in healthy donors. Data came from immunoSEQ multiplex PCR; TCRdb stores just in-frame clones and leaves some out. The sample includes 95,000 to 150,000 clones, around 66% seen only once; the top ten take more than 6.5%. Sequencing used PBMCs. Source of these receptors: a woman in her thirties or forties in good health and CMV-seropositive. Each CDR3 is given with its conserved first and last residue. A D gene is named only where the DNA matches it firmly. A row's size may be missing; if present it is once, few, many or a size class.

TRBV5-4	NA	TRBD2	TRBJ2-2	CASSQGGLAGVNGELFF	TGTGCCAGCAGCCAGGGGGGGCTAGCGGGAGTAAACGGGGAGCTGTTTTTT
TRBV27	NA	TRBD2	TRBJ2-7	CASGLAGSFRGEQYF	TGTGCCAGTGGTTTAGCGGGATCCTTTCGGGGGGAGCAGTACTTC
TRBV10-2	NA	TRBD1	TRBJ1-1	CASSDRTGGTEAFF	TGCGCCAGCAGTGACAGGACAGGTGGCACTGAAGCTTTCTTT
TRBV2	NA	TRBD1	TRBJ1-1	CASSEGRQGVRAFF	TGTGCCAGCAGTGAAGGTAGACAGGGGGTTCGAGCTTTCTTT
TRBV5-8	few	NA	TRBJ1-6	CASSRRDYSPLHF	TGTGCCAGCAGCAGACGAGACTATTCACCCCTCCACTTT
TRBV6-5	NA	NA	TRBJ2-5	CASGAGASYEETQYF	TGTGCCAGCGGGGCGGGGGCGAGTTACGAAGAGACCCAGTACTTC
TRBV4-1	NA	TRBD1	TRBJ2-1	CASSQDRGGSYNEQFF	TGCGCCAGCAGCCAGGACAGGGGGGGCTCCTACAATGAGCAGTTCTTC
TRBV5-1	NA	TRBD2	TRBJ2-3	CASSSGGGTDTQYF	TGCGCCAGCAGTAGCGGGGGAGGCACAGATACGCAGTATTTT
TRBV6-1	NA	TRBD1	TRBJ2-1	CASSEGPGQDIYEQFF	TGTGCCAGCAGTGAAGGCCCGGGACAGGACATTTATGAGCAGTTCTTC
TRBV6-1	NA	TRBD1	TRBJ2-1	CASTRTGGNEQFF	TGTGCCAGCACCAGGACAGGGGGCAATGAGCAGTTCTTC
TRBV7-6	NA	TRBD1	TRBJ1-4	CASSARSTGGAQEKLFF	TGTGCCAGCAGCGCAAGATCGACAGGGGGAGCCCAGGAAAAACTGTTTTTT
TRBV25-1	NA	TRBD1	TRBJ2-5	CASSERNRGEETQYF	TGTGCCAGCAGTGAAAGGAACAGGGGGGAGGAGACCCAGTACTTC
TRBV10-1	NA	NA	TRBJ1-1	CASSDRGAGEFGAFF	TGCGCCAGCAGTGATCGGGGGGCTGGGGAGTTTGGAGCTTTCTTT
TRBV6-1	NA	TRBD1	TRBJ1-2	CASDRAYGYTF	TGTGCCAGCGACAGGGCCTATGGCTACACCTTC
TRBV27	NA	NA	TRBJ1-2	CASSWGGRGNYGYTF	TGTGCCAGCAGTTGGGGGGGGAGGGGGAACTATGGCTACACCTTC
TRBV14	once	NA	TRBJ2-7	CASSHWATYEQYF	TGTGCCAGCAGCCACTGGGCAACCTACGAGCAGTACTTC
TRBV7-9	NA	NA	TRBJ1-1	CASSPSNALEAFF	TGTGCCAGCAGCCCCTCAAATGCGCTTGAAGCTTTCTTT
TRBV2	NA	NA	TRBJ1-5	CASSEQGDSNQPQHF	TGTGCCAGCAGTGAACAGGGCGACAGCAATCAGCCCCAGCATTTT
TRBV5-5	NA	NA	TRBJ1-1	CASSFTENTEAFF	TGTGCCAGCAGCTTCACAGAGAACACTGAAGCTTTCTTT
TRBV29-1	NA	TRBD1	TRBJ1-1	CSVEVGQGTGLGTEAFF	TGCAGCGTTGAAGTTGGACAGGGGACCGGGTTGGGGACTGAAGCTTTCTTT
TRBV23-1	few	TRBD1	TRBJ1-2	CASRPDRDYGYTF	TGCGCCAGCAGGCCCGACAGGGATTATGGCTACACCTTC
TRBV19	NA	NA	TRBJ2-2	CATKGGAGTGELFF	TGTGCCACCAAGGGGGGGGCAGGCACCGGGGAGCTGTTTTTT
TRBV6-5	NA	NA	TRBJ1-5	CASSSDRFNQPQHF	TGTGCCAGCAGTTCCGACAGATTCAATCAGCCCCAGCATTTT
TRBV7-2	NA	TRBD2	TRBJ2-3	CASSTGASGAYTQYF	TGTGCCAGCAGCACCGGAGCTAGCGGGGCATATACGCAGTATTTT
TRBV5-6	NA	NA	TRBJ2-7	CASSLVRAPEQYF	TGTGCCAGCAGCTTGGTGAGGGCACCCGAGCAGTACTTC
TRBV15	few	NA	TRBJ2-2	CATSRLSDSGELFF	TGTGCCACCAGCAGACTCTCGGACTCCGGGGAGCTGTTTTTT
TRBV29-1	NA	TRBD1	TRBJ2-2	CSVEPTGGSTGELFF	TGCAGCGTTGAGCCAACAGGGGGAAGCACCGGGGAGCTGTTTTTT
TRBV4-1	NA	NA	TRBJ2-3	CASSQDQGSTDTQYF	TGCGCCAGCAGCCAAGATCAGGGGAGCACAGATACGCAGTATTTT
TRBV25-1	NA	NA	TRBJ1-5	CASSPGNSNQPQHF	TGTGCCAGCAGTCCAGGGAATAGCAATCAGCCCCAGCATTTT
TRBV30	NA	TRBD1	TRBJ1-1	CAWSAIQGVAEAFF	TGTGCCTGGAGTGCGATACAGGGGGTCGCTGAAGCTTTCTTT
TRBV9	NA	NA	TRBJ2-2	CASSVGGRPTGELFF	TGTGCCAGCAGCGTCGGGGGGCGTCCGACCGGGGAGCTGTTTTTT
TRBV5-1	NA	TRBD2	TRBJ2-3	CASSPLRAGGSTDTQYF	TGCGCCAGCAGCCCGTTACGGGCGGGGGGTAGCACAGATACGCAGTATTTT
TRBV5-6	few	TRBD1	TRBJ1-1	CASSDQTGLTEAFF	TGTGCCAGCAGCGATCAGACAGGGCTCACTGAAGCTTTCTTT
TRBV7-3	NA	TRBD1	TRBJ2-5	CASSSTGTAKETQYF	TGTGCCAGCAGCTCAACCGGGACAGCCAAAGAGACCCAGTACTTC
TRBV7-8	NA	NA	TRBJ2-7	CASSLGAYSYEQYF	TGTGCCAGCAGCTTGGGCGCCTATTCCTACGAGCAGTACTTC
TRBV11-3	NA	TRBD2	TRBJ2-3	CASSRTSGSSGTDTQYF	TGTGCCAGCAGCCGGACTAGCGGAAGCTCAGGCACAGATACGCAGTATTTT
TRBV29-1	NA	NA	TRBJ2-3	CSVELAPSTDTQYF	TGCAGCGTTGAACTAGCGCCTAGCACAGATACGCAGTATTTT
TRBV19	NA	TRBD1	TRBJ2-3	CASSMGQLDTQYF	TGTGCCAGTAGTATGGGACAGCTAGATACGCAGTATTTT
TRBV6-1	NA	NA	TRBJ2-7	CASSSPPARYEQYF	TGTGCCAGCAGTTCCCCTCCCGCCAGGTACGAGCAGTACTTC
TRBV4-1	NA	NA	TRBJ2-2	CASSQDRPTGELFF	TGCGCCAGCAGCCAAGACAGGCCGACCGGGGAGCTGTTTTTT
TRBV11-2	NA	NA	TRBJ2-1	CASSLQAVYNEQFF	TGTGCCAGCAGCTTACAGGCTGTTTACAATGAGCAGTTCTTC
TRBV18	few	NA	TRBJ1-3	CASSLDSSGNTIYF	TGTGCCAGCTCATTGGACAGCTCTGGAAACACCATATATTTT
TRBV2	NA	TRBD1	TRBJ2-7	CASSGQGSSYEQYF	TGTGCCAGCAGCGGACAGGGGAGCTCCTACGAGCAGTACTTC
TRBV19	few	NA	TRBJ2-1	CATRRGSSYNEQFF	TGTGCCACGAGACGGGGTAGCTCCTACAATGAGCAGTTCTTC
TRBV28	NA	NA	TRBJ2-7	CASSRQQGLREQYF	TGTGCCAGCAGTCGGCAACAGGGTTTGCGCGAGCAGTACTTC
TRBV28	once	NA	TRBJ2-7	CASRGGGVGAQYF	TGTGCCAGCAGAGGCGGCGGGGTCGGCGCGCAGTACTTC
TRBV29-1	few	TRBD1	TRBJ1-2	CSVEGTGWSYTF	TGCAGCGTTGAGGGGACAGGGTGGAGCTACACCTTC
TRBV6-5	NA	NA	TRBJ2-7	CASSYRILANEQYF	TGTGCCAGCAGTTACCGCATACTAGCTAACGAGCAGTACTTC
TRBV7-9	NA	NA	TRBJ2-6	CASRRAGAVTGANVLTF	TGTGCCAGCAGAAGGGCGGGGGCGGTTACTGGGGCCAACGTCCTGACTTTC
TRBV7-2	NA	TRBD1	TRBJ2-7	CASSPQVGTGLIEQYF	TGTGCCAGCAGCCCCCAGGTTGGGACAGGGTTGATCGAGCAGTACTTC
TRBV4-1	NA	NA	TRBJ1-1	CASSQEGELEAFF	TGCGCCAGCAGCCAAGAGGGCGAATTAGAAGCTTTCTTT
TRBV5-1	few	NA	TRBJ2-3	CASSLSQGPVDTQYF	TGCGCCAGCAGCTTGTCACAGGGTCCGGTGGATACGCAGTATTTT
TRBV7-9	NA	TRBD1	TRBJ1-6	CASSPSGQGNSPLHF	TGTGCCAGCAGCCCCTCGGGACAGGGTAATTCACCCCTCCACTTT